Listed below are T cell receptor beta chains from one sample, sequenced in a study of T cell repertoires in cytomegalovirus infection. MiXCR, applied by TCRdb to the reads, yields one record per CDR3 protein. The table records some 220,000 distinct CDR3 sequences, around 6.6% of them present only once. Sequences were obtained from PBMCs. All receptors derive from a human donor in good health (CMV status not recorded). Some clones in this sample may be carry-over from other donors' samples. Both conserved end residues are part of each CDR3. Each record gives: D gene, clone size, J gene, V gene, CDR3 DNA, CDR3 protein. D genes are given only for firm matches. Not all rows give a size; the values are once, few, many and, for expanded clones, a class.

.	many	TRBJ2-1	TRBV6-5	TGTGCCAGCAGTTCTTACTGGGTGTACAATGAGCAGTTCTTC	CASSSYWVYNEQFF
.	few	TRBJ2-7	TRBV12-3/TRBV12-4	TGTGCCAGCAGTTTATATTCCGCCCCCGAGCAGTACTTC	CASSLYSAPEQYF
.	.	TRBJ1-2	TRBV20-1	TGCAGTGCTAGAAGGGGCAGGGCGGTAGACACCTTC	CSARRGRAVDTF
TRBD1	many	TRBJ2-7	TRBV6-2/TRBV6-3	TGTGCCAGCAGTACCGTCACGGGACAGGGACTTTACGAGCAGTACTTC	CASSTVTGQGLYEQYF
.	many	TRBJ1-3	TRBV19	TGTGCCAGTAGTCAGGCCGTTAACTCTGGAAACACCATATATTTT	CASSQAVNSGNTIYF
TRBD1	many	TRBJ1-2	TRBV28	TGTGCCAGCAGTGCGTCGGGACAGGGGGCCCACTATGGCTACACCTTC	CASSASGQGAHYGYTF
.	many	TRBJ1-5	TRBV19	TGTGCCAGTTCGACAGGAAACAATCAGCCCCAGCATTTT	CASSTGNNQPQHF
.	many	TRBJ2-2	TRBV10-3	TGTGCCATCAGTGACAGGGCGAGCGGGGAGCTGTTTTTT	CAISDRASGELFF
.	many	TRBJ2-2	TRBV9	TGTGCCAGCAGCGTAGCAGGGACCGGGGAGCTGTTTTTT	CASSVAGTGELFF
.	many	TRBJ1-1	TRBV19	TGTGCCAGTAGTATTGGTACCCGGAACACTGAAGCTTTCTTT	CASSIGTRNTEAFF
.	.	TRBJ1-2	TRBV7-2	TGTGCCAGCAGCTTAGATCTTGAGGGGCGTTATGGCTACACCTTC	CASSLDLEGRYGYTF
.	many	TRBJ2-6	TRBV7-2	TGTGCCAGCAGCTTAGGCCCAACCTCTGGGGCCAACGTCCTGACTTTC	CASSLGPTSGANVLTF
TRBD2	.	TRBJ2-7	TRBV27	TGTGCCAGCAGTTTAACTGTGTCTAGCGGGGCCTACGAGCAGTACTTC	CASSLTVSSGAYEQYF
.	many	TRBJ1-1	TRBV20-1	TGCAGTGCTAGATCGGGGGGGAGAAACACTGAAGCTTTCTTT	CSARSGGRNTEAFF
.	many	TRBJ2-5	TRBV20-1	TGCAGTGCTAGCCGCGGGGGCCCCCAAGAGACCCAGTACTTC	CSASRGGPQETQYF
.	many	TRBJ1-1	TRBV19	TGTGCCAGTAGGGGGGGACTAATGAACACTGAAGCTTTCTTT	CASRGGLMNTEAFF
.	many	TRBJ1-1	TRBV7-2	TGTGCCAGCAGCCCCGGGGCGGCGAACACTGAAGCTTTCTTT	CASSPGAANTEAFF
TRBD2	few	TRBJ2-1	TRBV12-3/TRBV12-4	TGTGCCAGCAGTTTAGGGGCGGGGGGGGTCTACAATGAGCAGTTCTTC	CASSLGAGGVYNEQFF
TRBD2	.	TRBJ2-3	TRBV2	TGTGCCAGCAGTAAGCGGGGGAGCACAGATACGCAGTATTTT	CASSKRGSTDTQYF
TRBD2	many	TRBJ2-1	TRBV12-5	TGTGCTAGTGGTCCCAGACTAGCGGGGGGCCAAACTTCAAGCTCCTACAATGAGCAGTTCTTC	CASGPRLAGGQTSSSYNEQFF
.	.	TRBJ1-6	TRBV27	TGTGCCAGCAGTTTTGAAACAGGTCGATCACCCCTCCACTTT	CASSFETGRSPLHF
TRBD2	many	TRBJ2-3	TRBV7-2	TGTGCCAGCAGCTTAAAAAACCTACTAGCGGGGGCCCCCACAGATACGCAGTATTTT	CASSLKNLLAGAPTDTQYF
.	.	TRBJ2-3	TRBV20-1	TGCAGCGTGACGGCGGGCACAGATACGCAGTATTTT	CSVTAGTDTQYF
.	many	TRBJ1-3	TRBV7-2	TGTGCCAGCAGCTCTCACACTGGAAACACCATATATTTT	CASSSHTGNTIYF
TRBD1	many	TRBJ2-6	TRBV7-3	TGTGCCAGCAGCCGACAGGGGAGTGGGGCCAACGTCCTGACTTTC	CASSRQGSGANVLTF
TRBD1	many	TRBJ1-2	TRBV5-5	TGTGCCAGCAGCTTAAGGACAGGTGAAGGTGGCTACACCTTC	CASSLRTGEGGYTF
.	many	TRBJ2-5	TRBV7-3	TGTGCCAGCAGCCTAGTACCCGCCAGAACCCAGTACTTC	CASSLVPARTQYF
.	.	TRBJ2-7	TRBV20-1	TGCAGCGCCGGCGGGGGCCTTTCCTACGAGCAGTACTTC	CSAGGGLSYEQYF
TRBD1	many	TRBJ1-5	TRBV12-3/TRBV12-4	TGTGCCAGCACCTTTGGACAGGCGAGGAATCAGCCCCAGCATTTT	CASTFGQARNQPQHF
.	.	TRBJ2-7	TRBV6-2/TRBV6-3	TGTGCCAGCACGGAGACAAACTCCTACGAGCAGTACTTC	CASTETNSYEQYF
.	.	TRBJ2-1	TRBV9	TGTGCCAGCAGCGGGGGGTGGGTTGGCAGGTTTGATGAGCAGTTCTTC	CASSGGWVGRFDEQFF
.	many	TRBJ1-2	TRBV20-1	TGCAGTGCTGCGTGGTCACAGGCCTATGGCTACACCTTC	CSAAWSQAYGYTF
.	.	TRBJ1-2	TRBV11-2	TGTGCCAGCAGCCCTGGGGGGTTCGGCCATGGCTACACCTTC	CASSPGGFGHGYTF
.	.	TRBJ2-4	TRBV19	TGTGCCACCGCCCAGGGGACATCCAAAAACATTCAGTACTTC	CATAQGTSKNIQYF
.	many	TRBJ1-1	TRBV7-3	TGTGCCAGCAGCACGGGTGAACTTGGGGGGAACACTGAAGCTTTCTTT	CASSTGELGGNTEAFF
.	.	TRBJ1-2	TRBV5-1	TGCGCCAGCAGCTCCGAGACTGGGAACTATGGCTACACCTTC	CASSSETGNYGYTF
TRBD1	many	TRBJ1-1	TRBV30	TGTGCCTGGAGCTGGGCAGGGGGGACTGAAGCTTTCTTT	CAWSWAGGTEAFF
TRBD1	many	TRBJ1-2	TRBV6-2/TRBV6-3	TGTGCCAGCAGTTACCCCCCTCCGGGACAGCTCTATGGCTACACCTTC	CASSYPPPGQLYGYTF
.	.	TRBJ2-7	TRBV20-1	TGCAGTGCTAGAGATGTTAACAGTCCTACCTACGAGCAGTACTTC	CSARDVNSPTYEQYF
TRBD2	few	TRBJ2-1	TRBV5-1	TGCGCCAGCAGCCCGACTAGCGGGGGAAACAATGAGCAGTTCTTC	CASSPTSGGNNEQFF
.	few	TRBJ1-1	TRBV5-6	TGTGCCAGCAGCTTTGGGGGCGGGATTGGCACTGAAGCTTTCTTT	CASSFGGGIGTEAFF
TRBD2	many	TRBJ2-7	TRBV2	TGTGCCAGTATTAGCGGGGCCTACGAGCAGTACTTC	CASISGAYEQYF